This T cell receptor (beta chain) came from a study of cytomegalovirus exposure and HLA in healthy donors. Primers: 60 Vbeta forward and 13 Jbeta reverse. Some clones are missing from TCRdb's copy, which holds only in-frame ones; the method was immunoSEQ multiplex PCR. Its clone listing holds 30,000 to 40,000 clones. CDR1 is MGHRA and CDR2 is YSYEKL in the germline V gene. The CDR3 extends over 16 amino acids. J was trimmed by 0 bases and V by 2 bases; bases with no gene match: 2. The TCR originated in a woman aged 40 to 55 in good health and CMV-seropositive. Input material: PBMCs. This rearrangement joins TRBV4-1 to TRBJ2-2, with 8 bases matching TRBD1. The CDR3 is CASSQPGQANTGELFF. The CDR3 DNA follows: TGCGCCAGCAGCCAACCGGGACAGGCGAACACCGGGGAGCTGTTTTTT.